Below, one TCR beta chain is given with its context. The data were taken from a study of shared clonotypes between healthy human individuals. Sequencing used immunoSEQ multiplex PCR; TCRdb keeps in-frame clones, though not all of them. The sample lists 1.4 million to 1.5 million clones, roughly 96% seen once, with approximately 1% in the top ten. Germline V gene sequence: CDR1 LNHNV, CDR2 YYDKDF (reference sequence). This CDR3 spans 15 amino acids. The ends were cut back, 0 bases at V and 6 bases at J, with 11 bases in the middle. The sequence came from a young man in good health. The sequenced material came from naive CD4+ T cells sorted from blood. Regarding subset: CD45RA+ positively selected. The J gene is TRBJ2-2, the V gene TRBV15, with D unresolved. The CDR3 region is CATSRDLTSPGELFF. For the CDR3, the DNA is TGTGCCACCAGCAGAGATCTCACTTCCCCCGGGGAGCTGTTTTTT.